A selection of T cell receptor beta chains follows, all from one sample in a study of blood T cells in healthy people across ages. MiXCR, run by TCRdb on the 5' RACE reads, gives a single entry per CDR3 protein. The sample contains 1.5 million to 2 million distinct CDR3 sequences, around 40% of which appear only once. Material for sequencing was blood. The receptors shown here come from a human donor in good health. Each CDR3 is given with its conserved first and last residue. Fields, in order: CDR3 DNA, CDR3 protein, V gene, clone size, J gene, D gene. The D gene is left open where the match is weak. Only part of the rows carry a size: once, few, many, or a class if the clone is expanded.

CDR3nt: TGTGCCAGCAGTTACGAAGGACAGGGAAGAGCAGATACGCAGTATTTT
CDR3aa: CASSYEGQGRADTQYF
v_gene: TRBV6-5
abundance: few
j_gene: TRBJ2-3
d_gene: TRBD1

CDR3nt: TGTGCCATCAGTGTGGCGGGGGCGTTAGAGACCCAGTACTTC
CDR3aa: CAISVAGALETQYF
v_gene: TRBV10-3
abundance: few
j_gene: TRBJ2-5
d_gene: -

CDR3nt: TGTGCCAGCAGAGACACCGGGACAAGAACCTACGAGCAGTACTTC
CDR3aa: CASRDTGTRTYEQYF
v_gene: TRBV2
abundance: -
j_gene: TRBJ2-7
d_gene: -

CDR3nt: TGTGCCAGCAGTTTATATATGGAGACTCAGCCCCAGCATTTT
CDR3aa: CASSLYMETQPQHF
v_gene: TRBV12-3/TRBV12-4
abundance: -
j_gene: TRBJ1-5
d_gene: -

CDR3nt: TGTGCCAGCAGCTTAGCGGCAGGGTCACTAGAGACCCAGTACTTC
CDR3aa: CASSLAAGSLETQYF
v_gene: TRBV7-3
abundance: few
j_gene: TRBJ2-5
d_gene: -

CDR3nt: TGTGCCAGCAGCTCCTATACAGGGGGTAGGGGCGGTACGCAGTATTTT
CDR3aa: CASSSYTGGRGGTQYF
v_gene: TRBV12-3/TRBV12-4
abundance: few
j_gene: TRBJ2-3
d_gene: TRBD1

CDR3nt: TGCAGAGCCCTCACCTCCCGGGGTTATAATTCACCCCTCCACTTT
CDR3aa: CRALTSRGYNSPLHF
v_gene: TRBV20-1
abundance: -
j_gene: TRBJ1-6
d_gene: -

CDR3nt: TGCAGTGCTAGAGATCTGCGGGGCCCCCACGAGCAGTACTTC
CDR3aa: CSARDLRGPHEQYF
v_gene: TRBV20-1
abundance: -
j_gene: TRBJ2-7
d_gene: -

CDR3nt: TGTGCCAGCAGCTGGACAGGGGTTGAGGGCTACACCTTC
CDR3aa: CASSWTGVEGYTF
v_gene: TRBV5-6
abundance: -
j_gene: TRBJ1-2
d_gene: TRBD1

CDR3nt: TGTGCCAGCAGCTTAGGTATCCTAGCGGCTTTGGAGACCCAGTACTTC
CDR3aa: CASSLGILAALETQYF
v_gene: TRBV13
abundance: -
j_gene: TRBJ2-5
d_gene: TRBD2

CDR3nt: TGTGCCAGCAGCTTAGCAAGGGGGCGGGAGAGCTCCTACAATGAGCAGTTCTTC
CDR3aa: CASSLARGRESSYNEQFF
v_gene: TRBV7-8
abundance: -
j_gene: TRBJ2-1
d_gene: -

CDR3nt: TGTGCCAGCAGTACACCGACAGAGGTGGATACGCAGTATTTT
CDR3aa: CASSTPTEVDTQYF
v_gene: TRBV6-5
abundance: -
j_gene: TRBJ2-3
d_gene: -

CDR3nt: TGTGCCAGTGAGACAGCTCAACTGTATGGCTACACCTTC
CDR3aa: CASETAQLYGYTF
v_gene: TRBV6-2/TRBV6-3
abundance: -
j_gene: TRBJ1-2
d_gene: -

CDR3nt: TGTGCCAGCACCCCCGCGGATACGCAGTATTTT
CDR3aa: CASTPADTQYF
v_gene: TRBV7-2
abundance: few
j_gene: TRBJ2-3
d_gene: -

CDR3nt: TGTGCCAGCAGCCACACTTGGGATTCACCCCTCCACTTT
CDR3aa: CASSHTWDSPLHF
v_gene: TRBV14
abundance: -
j_gene: TRBJ1-6
d_gene: -

CDR3nt: TGTGCCAGCAACACAGGGATTACACAACCTCAAGAGACCCAGTACTTC
CDR3aa: CASNTGITQPQETQYF
v_gene: TRBV6-2/TRBV6-3
abundance: once
j_gene: TRBJ2-5
d_gene: -

CDR3nt: TGTGCCAGCAGTCCTAAGACAGGAGGGTTCTCCTACAATGAGCAGTTCTTC
CDR3aa: CASSPKTGGFSYNEQFF
v_gene: TRBV7-6
abundance: many
j_gene: TRBJ2-1
d_gene: -

CDR3nt: TGTGCCATCAGTGAGTCGAATCGGGGAAGCGGGGGGGCCGATGAGCAGTTCTTC
CDR3aa: CAISESNRGSGGADEQFF
v_gene: TRBV10-3
abundance: -
j_gene: TRBJ2-1
d_gene: TRBD2

CDR3nt: TGCGCCAGCAGCCAAGATCCGGATCCGGGTTTCTATGGCTACACCTTC
CDR3aa: CASSQDPDPGFYGYTF
v_gene: TRBV4-1
abundance: few
j_gene: TRBJ1-2
d_gene: -

CDR3nt: TGTGCCAGCGGGGACAGGGGGCAGCCCCAGCATTTT
CDR3aa: CASGDRGQPQHF
v_gene: TRBV6-4
abundance: -
j_gene: TRBJ1-5
d_gene: TRBD1

CDR3nt: TGCAGTGCTTCCCGGGACTTCACAGATACGCAGTATTTT
CDR3aa: CSASRDFTDTQYF
v_gene: TRBV20-1
abundance: -
j_gene: TRBJ2-3
d_gene: -

CDR3nt: TGTGCCAGCTCACCACCGGCAGCCCAAGAGACCCAGTACTTC
CDR3aa: CASSPPAAQETQYF
v_gene: TRBV18
abundance: -
j_gene: TRBJ2-5
d_gene: -

CDR3nt: TGTGCCAGCACCCGGGGCGGGGATAGGTCACCCCTCCACTTT
CDR3aa: CASTRGGDRSPLHF
v_gene: TRBV6-5
abundance: few
j_gene: TRBJ1-6
d_gene: -

CDR3nt: TGTGCCAGCAGCTTAGACGGAGGAGACTCCTACGAGCAGTACTTC
CDR3aa: CASSLDGGDSYEQYF
v_gene: TRBV7-6
abundance: few
j_gene: TRBJ2-7
d_gene: -

CDR3nt: TGTGCCAGCAGTTTTCTAGCGGGGGGGCGATTTGGCACAGATACGCAGTATTTT
CDR3aa: CASSFLAGGRFGTDTQYF
v_gene: TRBV12-3/TRBV12-4
abundance: -
j_gene: TRBJ2-3
d_gene: TRBD2

CDR3nt: TGTGCCAGCAGTTACTACCGGGGCACTGACAATGAGCAGTTCTTC
CDR3aa: CASSYYRGTDNEQFF
v_gene: TRBV6-2/TRBV6-3
abundance: -
j_gene: TRBJ2-1
d_gene: -

CDR3nt: TGCGCCAGCAGCGATTACAGGGGGGGGACTACTGAAGCTTTCTTT
CDR3aa: CASSDYRGGTTEAFF
v_gene: TRBV5-1
abundance: -
j_gene: TRBJ1-1
d_gene: TRBD1

CDR3nt: TGCGCCAGCAGCCAGACTGGACAGGGGCACCCTCTGCAGTACTTC
CDR3aa: CASSQTGQGHPLQYF
v_gene: TRBV4-3
abundance: -
j_gene: TRBJ2-7
d_gene: TRBD1

CDR3nt: TGTGCTAGTGGATTAAACAGGGCTGAAGCTTTCTTT
CDR3aa: CASGLNRAEAFF
v_gene: TRBV12-5
abundance: -
j_gene: TRBJ1-1
d_gene: -